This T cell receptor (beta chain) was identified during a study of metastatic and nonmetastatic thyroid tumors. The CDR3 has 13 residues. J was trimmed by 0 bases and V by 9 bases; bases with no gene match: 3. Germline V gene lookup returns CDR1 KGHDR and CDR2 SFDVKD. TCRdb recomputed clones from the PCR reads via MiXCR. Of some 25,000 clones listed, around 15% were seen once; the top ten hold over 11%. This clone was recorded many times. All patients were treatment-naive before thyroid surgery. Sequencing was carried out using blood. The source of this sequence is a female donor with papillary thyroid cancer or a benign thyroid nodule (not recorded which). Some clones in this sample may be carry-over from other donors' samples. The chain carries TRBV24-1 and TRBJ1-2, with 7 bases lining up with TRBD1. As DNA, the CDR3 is TGTGCCACCCGCAGGGGGGCTAACTATGGCTACACCTTC. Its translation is CATRRGANYGYTF.